Listed here are 22 T cell receptor beta chains from one sample, sequenced in a study of cytomegalovirus exposure and HLA in healthy donors. The PCR contained 60 Vbeta and 13 Jbeta primers. The data were produced by immunoSEQ multiplex PCR, yet TCRdb's version contains in-frame clones alone and is incomplete. The sample has about 89,000 clones, more than 75% seen once. The sequencing input was PBMCs. These receptors were collected from a man under 40 in good health and CMV-seropositive.

This chain links TRBV7-6 with TRBJ2-7; D might be TRBD1 (5 bases). The V end was cut by 6 bases, the J end by 3 bases, with 15 bases between. CDR3 length equals 14 residues. From germline, CDR1 is SGHVS and CDR2 FNYEAQ. The CDR3 region is CASSRFDRVYEQYF. The CDR3 bases are TGTGCCAGCAGTCGATTCGACAGAGTCTACGAGCAGTACTTC.

V and J are TRBV5-4 and TRBJ1-1; 10 bases align to TRBD1. Per the germline V gene, CDR1 is SGHNT and CDR2 is YYREEE (reference sequence). Germline trimming cut 2 bases from V and 3 bases from J; bases unmatched to any gene: 4. This CDR3 region has 15 residues. The CDR3, as DNA: TGTGCCAGCAGCTTCCGGGACAGGGGTTACACTGAAGCTTTCTTT. Amino acids: CASSFRDRGYTEAFF.

The chain joins TRBV5-8 to TRBJ1-4; no firm D call. Germline V gene data show CDR1 as SGHTS and CDR2 as YDEGEE. Trimming took off 0 bases at V and 8 bases at J, with 11 bases between the two ends. The CDR3 loop spans 14 amino acids. The CDR3 bases are TGTGCCAGCAGCTTGGACGGGTTTCAAGAAAAACTGTTTTTT. As protein: CASSLDGFQEKLFF. The whole variable domain, remainder taken from reference TRBV5-8 and TRBJ1-4, is EAGVTQSPTHLIKTRGQQATLRCSPISGHTSVYWYQQALGLGLQFLLWYDEGEERNRGNFPPRFSGRQFPNYSSELNVNALELEDSALYLCASSLDGFQEKLFFGSGTQLSVL.

The CDR3 is CASSGPRGETQYF. Written as DNA, the CDR3 is TGTGCCAGCAGTGGACCCAGGGGTGAGACCCAGTACTTC. The chain carries TRBV28 and TRBJ2-5; maybe TRBD1 (6 bases). The CDR3 is 13 amino acids. Germline V gives CDR1 MDHEN, CDR2 SYDVKM. With 5 bases removed from V and 5 bases from J, the gap between germline ends came to 12 bases.

The chain couples TRBV4-1 to TRBJ2-1; 8 bases are a match to TRBD2. Germline V gives CDR1 MGHRA, CDR2 YSYEKL. The CDR3 has 16 amino acids. V gave up 0 bases and J gave up 8 bases; unmatched junction bases: 9. The CDR3 DNA sequence: TGCGCCAGCAGCCAAGACAGCGGGAGCACCGGCGATGAGCAGTTCTTC. Protein sequence: CASSQDSGSTGDEQFF.

This sequence joins TRBV2 and TRBJ1-3; D unresolved. With 6 bases removed from V and 0 bases from J, the gap between germline ends came to 9 bases. The CDR3 extends over 14 amino acids. The germline V gene encodes CDR1 SNHLY and CDR2 FYNNEI. The CDR3 DNA is TGTGCCAGCAGCTCAGCGTACTCTGGAAACACCATATATTTT. Translation gives CASSSAYSGNTIYF.

The chain uses TRBV19 and TRBJ1-1; weak D call: TRBD1 (5 bases). The V gene lost 1 base and the J gene lost 3 bases, with 6 bases spanning the gap. This CDR3 comprises 13 residues. Germline V gene sequence: CDR1 LNHDA, CDR2 SQIVND (reference sequence). CDR3 sequence reads: CASSIGGDTEAFF. The CDR3 DNA follows: TGTGCCAGTAGTATAGGGGGGGACACTGAAGCTTTCTTT.

CDR3 DNA sequence: TGTGCCATCAGTGAAAAACAGGGGTACACCGGGGAGCTGTTTTTT. Translating gives CAISEKQGYTGELFF. V gene TRBV10-3 combines with J gene TRBJ2-2; 7 positions match TRBD1. Trimming took 3 bases from V and 3 from J; bases not matched to a gene: 4. CDR1 and CDR2 (germline): ENHRY, SYGVKD. The CDR3 is 15 amino acids.

V and J are TRBV28 and TRBJ1-1; no definite D call. Trimming took 1 base from V and 4 from J, leaving 16 bases between them. The CDR3 totals 16 residues. CDR1 MDHEN and CDR2 SYDVKM come from the germline V gene. In DNA form, the CDR3 reads TGTGCCAGCAGTTTATCGGTGACACCTCGGGGCACTGAAGCTTTCTTT. Protein: CASSLSVTPRGTEAFF.

V and J are TRBV7-9 and TRBJ1-1; 8 bases are a match to TRBD1. V was pared by 4 bases and J by 5 bases, with 6 bases of the junction left unmatched. Looked up from germline, CDR1 is SEHNR and CDR2 is FQNEAQ (reference sequence). The CDR3 runs 14 residues. The CDR3 sequence: CASSYRQGRTEAFF. The CDR3 bases are TGTGCCAGCAGCTACAGACAGGGGAGGACTGAAGCTTTCTTT.

The gene calls are TRBV5-5 and TRBJ2-7; tentative D call: TRBD2 (5 bases). This CDR3 is 14 amino acids long. CDR1 and CDR2 from the germline V gene are SGHKS and YYEKEE (reference sequence). V shed 4 bases and J shed 0 bases, with 11 bases lying between them. The CDR3 reads CASSLDSFSYEQYF. CDR3 DNA: TGTGCCAGCAGCCTGGACTCGTTCTCCTACGAGCAGTACTTC.

The J gene is TRBJ2-6, the V gene TRBV30; D perhaps matches TRBD2 (5 bases). Per germline, CDR1 GTSNPN and CDR2 SVGIG (reference sequence). V dropped 5 bases and J dropped 0 bases, with 14 bases sitting between them. The CDR3 totals 16 residues. The CDR3: CAWGRTANSGANVLTF. CDR3 in DNA: TGTGCCTGGGGGAGAACAGCCAACTCTGGGGCCAACGTCCTGACTTTC.

The genes are TRBV19 and TRBJ2-1, with 9 bases aligning to TRBD1. This CDR3 has 14 residues. V trimming: 3 bases; J trimming: 8 bases; junction bases outside the gene matches: 5. The V gene's germline CDR1 is LNHDA and CDR2 SQIVND (reference sequence). The CDR3 is CASSIGTGSYEQFF. The DNA of the CDR3 is TGTGCCAGTAGTATCGGGACAGGGTCCTATGAGCAGTTCTTC.

The chain joins TRBV5-6 to TRBJ2-7, with 8 bases identical to TRBD1. With 4 bases clipped from V and 6 bases from J, the junction kept 3 bases outside the gene matches. The CDR3 consists of 12 residues. Germline V gives CDR1 SGHDT, CDR2 YYEEEE. The CDR3: CASSQTGVEQYF. The CDR3 DNA is TGTGCCAGCAGCCAGACAGGGGTCGAGCAGTACTTC.

The rearrangement links TRBV4-1 to TRBJ1-2; D possibly corresponds to TRBD1 (5 bases). V shed 0 bases and J shed 1 base, with 9 bases lying between them. The CDR3 has 15 amino acids. Germline CDR1 reads MGHRA; CDR2 reads YSYEKL. The CDR3 loop reads CASSQELGGNYGYTF. The DNA of the CDR3 is TGCGCCAGCAGCCAAGAATTGGGGGGTAACTATGGCTACACCTTC.

The chain carries TRBV30 and TRBJ1-1; 7 bases align to TRBD1. The germline V gene has CDR1 GTSNPN and CDR2 SVGIG (reference sequence). The V and J ends lost 4 bases and 3 bases, in that order; junction bases with no gene match: 8. The CDR3 runs 14 residues. This CDR3 reads CAWTLKGAYTEAFF. The CDR3 DNA reads TGTGCCTGGACACTAAAGGGGGCCTACACTGAAGCTTTCTTT.

As to this clone: Compared with germline, one end of the junction differs, possibly owing to a read error. This chain links TRBV7-7 with TRBJ2-5, with no clear D. This CDR3 has 12 residues. Germline V gene lookup returns CDR1 SSHAT and CDR2 FNYEAQ (reference sequence). CDR3 in amino acids: CASSPPSGAQYF. The CDR3 nucleotides read TGTGCTAGCAGCCCACCCTCGGGTGCCCAGTACTTC.

The rearrangement uses TRBV28 and TRBJ2-5, with 9 bases aligning to TRBD1. The ends lost 4 bases at V and 5 bases at J; junction bases unmatched: 11. The CDR3 runs 16 residues. Germline loops: CDR1 MDHEN, CDR2 SYDVKM. The CDR3 protein is CASSSFGTGMRETQYF. CDR3 in DNA: TGTGCCAGCAGTTCATTCGGGACAGGGATGAGGGAGACCCAGTACTTC.

This chain joins TRBV6-5 and TRBJ1-2, with TRBD1 identical over 8 bases. The CDR3 length is 15 residues. J lost 4 bases, V lost 1 base, and 5 bases had no gene match. CDR1 and CDR2 from the germline V gene are MNHEY and SVGAGI. The CDR3 DNA follows: TGTGCCAGCAGTTACTTCGACAGGGGCGGCTATGGCTACACCTTC. Translating gives CASSYFDRGGYGYTF.

J is TRBJ2-7 and V is TRBV7-2, with D possibly being TRBD2 (6 bases). V lost 1 base and J lost 2, with 9 bases in between. The CDR3 extends over 14 amino acids. Germline V gives CDR1 SGHTA, CDR2 FQGNSA. The CDR3 DNA reads as TGTGCCAGCAGCTTAGGGGGGAGGACCTACGAGCAGTACTTC. Amino acid sequence: CASSLGGRTYEQYF.

The chain employs TRBV28 and TRBJ2-1; 13 nucleotides agree with TRBD2. This CDR3 is 15 amino acids long. J lost 8 bases, V lost 6 bases, and 7 bases had no gene match. The germline gives CDR1 MDHEN, CDR2 SYDVKM. In nucleotides, the CDR3 is TGTGCCAGCAGCCCCCTTGGACTAGCGGGAGATGAGCAGTTCTTC. Translating gives CASSPLGLAGDEQFF.

This chain joins TRBV5-1 and TRBJ1-2; a weak D match, TRBD1 (5 bases). Germline V gives CDR1 SGHRS, CDR2 YFSETQ. The CDR3 runs to 13 residues. Trimming left V 1 base short and J 5 bases short, with 9 bases between. The CDR3 loop is CASSLSPGYGYTF. The CDR3 coding sequence is TGCGCCAGCAGCTTGAGCCCAGGGTATGGCTACACCTTC. The full variable domain, rest sourced from reference TRBV5-1 and TRBJ1-2, is KAGVTQTPRYLIKTRGQQVTLSCSPISGHRSVSWYQQTPGQGLQFLFEYFSETQRNKGNFPGRFSGRQFSNSRSEMNVSTLELGDSALYLCASSLSPGYGYTFGSGTRLTVV.